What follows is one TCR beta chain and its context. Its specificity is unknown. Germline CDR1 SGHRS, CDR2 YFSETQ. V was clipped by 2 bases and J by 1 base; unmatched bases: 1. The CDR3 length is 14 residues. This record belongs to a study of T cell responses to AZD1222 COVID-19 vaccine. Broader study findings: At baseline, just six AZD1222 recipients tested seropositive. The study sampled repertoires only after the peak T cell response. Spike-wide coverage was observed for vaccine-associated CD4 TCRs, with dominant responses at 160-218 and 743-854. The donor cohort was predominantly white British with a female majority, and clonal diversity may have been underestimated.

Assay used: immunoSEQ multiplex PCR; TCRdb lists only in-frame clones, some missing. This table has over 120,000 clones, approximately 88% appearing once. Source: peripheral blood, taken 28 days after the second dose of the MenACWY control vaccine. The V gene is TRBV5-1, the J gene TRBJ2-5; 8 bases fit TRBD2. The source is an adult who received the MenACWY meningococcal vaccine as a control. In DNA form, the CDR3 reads TGCGCCAGCAGCTTCGGGGGGGCCCAAGAGACCCAGTACTTC. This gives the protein CASSFGGAQETQYF.